The sequence of this TCR beta chain was determined in a study of blood T cell repertoires in COVID-19. On the study more broadly: Some COVID-19 samples were acute and others convalescent; all came from the United States, Italy and Spain. PBMCs, B-cell-depleted T cells, or T cells provided the cDNA or gDNA that made up the material.

Original methodology: Estimates of nucleated cell counts were drawn from the amplification of reference gene primers. TCRdb's copy holds only in-frame clones and misses some; the assay was immunoSEQ multiplex PCR. V, J and clone size derive from that table, while D and trimming were established from the DNA sequence. The sample holds approximately 300,000 clones, around 85% seen once. Those designated as exposed participants met a COVID-19 case within 2 weeks before study entry. The CDR3 spans 13 residues. From germline, CDR1 is MDHEN and CDR2 SYDVKM. Trimming took 3 bases from V and 4 from J, leaving 9 bases between them.

The receptor's source is a woman aged 30 to 39 who had been exposed to COVID-19. The sequencing sample was made of PBMCs or T cells enriched from blood (not recorded which). V gene TRBV28 combines with J gene TRBJ2-5, with a possible D match to TRBD2 (6 bases). The CDR3 reads CASSFVGGETQYF. For the CDR3, the DNA is TGTGCCAGCAGTTTCGTCGGGGGAGAGACCCAGTACTTC.